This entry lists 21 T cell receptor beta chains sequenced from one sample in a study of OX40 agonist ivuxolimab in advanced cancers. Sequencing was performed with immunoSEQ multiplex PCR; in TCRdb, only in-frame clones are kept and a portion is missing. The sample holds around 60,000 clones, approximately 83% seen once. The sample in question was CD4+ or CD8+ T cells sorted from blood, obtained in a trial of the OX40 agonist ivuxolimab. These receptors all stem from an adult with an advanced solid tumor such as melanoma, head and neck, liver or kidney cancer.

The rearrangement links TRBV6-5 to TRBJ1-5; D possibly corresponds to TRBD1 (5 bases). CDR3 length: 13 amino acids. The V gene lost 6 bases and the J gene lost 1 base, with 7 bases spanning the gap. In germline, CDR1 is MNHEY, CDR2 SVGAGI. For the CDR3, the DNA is TGTGCCAGCAGCGGACAAAGCAATCAGCCCCAGCATTTT. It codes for CASSGQSNQPQHF.

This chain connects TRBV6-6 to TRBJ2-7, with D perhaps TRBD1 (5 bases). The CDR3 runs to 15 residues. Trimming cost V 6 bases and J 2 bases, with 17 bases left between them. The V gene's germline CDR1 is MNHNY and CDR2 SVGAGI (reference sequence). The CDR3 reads CASRPTAGLAYEQYF. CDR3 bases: TGTGCCAGCAGGCCAACGGCAGGGCTTGCCTACGAGCAGTACTTC.

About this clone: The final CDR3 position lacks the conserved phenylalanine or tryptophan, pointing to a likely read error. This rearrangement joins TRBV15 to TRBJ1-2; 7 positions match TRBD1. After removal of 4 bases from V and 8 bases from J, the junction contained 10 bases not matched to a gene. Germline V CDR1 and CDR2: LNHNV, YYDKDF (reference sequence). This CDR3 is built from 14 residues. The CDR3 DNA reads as TGTGCCACCAGCATCCCCGGACAGGATCGCGGCTACACCCTC. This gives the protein CATSIPGQDRGYTL.

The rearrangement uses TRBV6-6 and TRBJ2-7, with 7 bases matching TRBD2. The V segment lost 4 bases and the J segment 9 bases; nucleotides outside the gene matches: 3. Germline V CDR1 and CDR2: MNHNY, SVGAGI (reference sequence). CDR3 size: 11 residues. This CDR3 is CASSSASGQYF. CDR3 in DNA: TGTGCCAGCAGTTCCGCTAGCGGGCAGTACTTC.

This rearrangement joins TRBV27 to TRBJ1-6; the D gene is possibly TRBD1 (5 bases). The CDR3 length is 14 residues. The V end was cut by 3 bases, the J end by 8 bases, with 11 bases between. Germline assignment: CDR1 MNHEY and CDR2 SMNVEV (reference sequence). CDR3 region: CASSFGQGYSPLHF. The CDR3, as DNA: TGTGCCAGCAGTTTCGGGCAGGGTTATTCACCCCTCCACTTT.

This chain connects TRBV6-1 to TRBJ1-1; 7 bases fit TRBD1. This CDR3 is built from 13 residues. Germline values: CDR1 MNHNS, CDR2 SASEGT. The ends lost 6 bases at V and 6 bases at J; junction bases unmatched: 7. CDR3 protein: CASSLTGTAEAFF. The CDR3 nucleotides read TGTGCCAGCAGCCTGACAGGGACCGCTGAAGCTTTCTTT.

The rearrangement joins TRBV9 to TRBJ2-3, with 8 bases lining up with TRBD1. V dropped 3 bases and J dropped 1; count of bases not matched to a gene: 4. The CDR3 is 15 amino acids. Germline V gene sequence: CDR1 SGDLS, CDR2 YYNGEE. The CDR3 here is CASSGGQGRTDTQYF. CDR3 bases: TGTGCCAGCAGCGGCGGACAGGGCCGCACAGATACGCAGTATTTT.

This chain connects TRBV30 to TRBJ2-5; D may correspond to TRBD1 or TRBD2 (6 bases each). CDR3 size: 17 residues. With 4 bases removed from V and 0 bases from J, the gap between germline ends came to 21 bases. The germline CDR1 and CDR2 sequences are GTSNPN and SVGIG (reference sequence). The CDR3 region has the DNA TGTGCCTGGAATCAAAAGGGGGGACAACTGTACCAAGAGACCCAGTACTTC. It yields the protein CAWNQKGGQLYQETQYF. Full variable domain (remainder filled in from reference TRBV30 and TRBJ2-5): SQTIHQWPATLVQPVGSPLSLECTVEGTSNPNLYWYRQAAGRGLQLLFYSVGIGQISSEVPQNLSASRPQDRQFILSSKKLLLSDSGFYLCAWNQKGGQLYQETQYFGPGTRLLVL.

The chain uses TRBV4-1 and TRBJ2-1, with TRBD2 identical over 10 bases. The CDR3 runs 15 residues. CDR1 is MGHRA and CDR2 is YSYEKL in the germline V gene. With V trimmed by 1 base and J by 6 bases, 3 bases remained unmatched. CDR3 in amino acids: CASSQGLAGANEQFF. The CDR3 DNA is TGCGCCAGCAGCCAAGGTCTAGCGGGAGCCAATGAGCAGTTCTTC.

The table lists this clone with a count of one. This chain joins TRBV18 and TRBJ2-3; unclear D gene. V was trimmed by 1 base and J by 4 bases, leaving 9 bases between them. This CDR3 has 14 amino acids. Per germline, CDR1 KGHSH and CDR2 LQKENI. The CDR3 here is CASSPQGSSDTQYF. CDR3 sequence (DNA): TGTGCCAGCTCACCACAGGGATCTTCAGATACGCAGTATTTT.

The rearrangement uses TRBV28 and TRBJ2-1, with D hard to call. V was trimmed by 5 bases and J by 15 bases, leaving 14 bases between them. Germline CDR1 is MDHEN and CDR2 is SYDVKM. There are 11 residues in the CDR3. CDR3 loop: CASSAASAGFF. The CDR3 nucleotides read TGTGCCAGCAGTGCAGCCTCGGCCGGGTTCTTC.

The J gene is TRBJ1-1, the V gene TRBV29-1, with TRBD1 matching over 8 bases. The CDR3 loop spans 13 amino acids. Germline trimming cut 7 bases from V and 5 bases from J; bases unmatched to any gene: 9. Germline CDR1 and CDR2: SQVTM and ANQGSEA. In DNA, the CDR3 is TGCAGCGCTGGACAGGGTAGCGGTACTGAAGCTTTCTTT. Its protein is CSAGQGSGTEAFF.

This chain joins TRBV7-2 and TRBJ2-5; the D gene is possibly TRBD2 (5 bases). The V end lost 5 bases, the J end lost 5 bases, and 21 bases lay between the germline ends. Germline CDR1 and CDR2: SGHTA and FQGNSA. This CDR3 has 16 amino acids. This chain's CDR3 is CASSRAAAVKGETQYF. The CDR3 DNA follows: TGTGCCAGCAGCCGGGCCGCAGCGGTAAAAGGGGAGACCCAGTACTTC. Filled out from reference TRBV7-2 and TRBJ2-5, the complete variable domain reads GAGVSQSPSNKVTEKGKDVELRCDPISGHTALYWYRQSLGQGLEFLIYFQGNSAPDKSGLPSDRFSAERTGGSVSTLTIQRTQQEDSAVYLCASSRAAAVKGETQYFGPGTRLLVL.

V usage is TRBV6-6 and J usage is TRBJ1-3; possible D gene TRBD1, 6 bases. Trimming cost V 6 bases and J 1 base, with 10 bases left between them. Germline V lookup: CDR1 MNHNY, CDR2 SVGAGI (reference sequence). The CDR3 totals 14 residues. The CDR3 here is CASRGGESGNTIYF. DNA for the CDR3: TGTGCCAGCAGGGGGGGCGAATCTGGAAACACCATATATTTT.

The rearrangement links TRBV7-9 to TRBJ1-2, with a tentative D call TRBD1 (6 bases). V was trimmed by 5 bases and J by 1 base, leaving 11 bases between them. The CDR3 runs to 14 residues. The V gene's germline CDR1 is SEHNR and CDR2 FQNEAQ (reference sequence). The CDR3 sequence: CASSPNRDNYGYTF. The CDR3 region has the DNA TGTGCCAGCAGCCCTAACAGGGATAACTATGGCTACACCTTC.

The CDR3 sequence: CASSLDSNTEAFF. Written as DNA, the CDR3 is TGTGCCAGCAGCCTGGACAGCAACACTGAAGCTTTCTTT. This rearrangement joins TRBV7-3 to TRBJ1-1, with a tentative D call TRBD1 (6 bases). The CDR3 runs 13 residues. Deletions cut 5 bases from V and 2 bases from J, with 9 bases between. Germline V gene data show CDR1 as SGHTA and CDR2 as FQGTGA.

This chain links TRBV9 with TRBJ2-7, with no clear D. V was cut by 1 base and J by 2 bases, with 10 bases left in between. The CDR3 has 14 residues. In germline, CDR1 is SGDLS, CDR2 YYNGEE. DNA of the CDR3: TGTGCCAGCAGCGTAAGTAGCACGACCTACGAGCAGTACTTC. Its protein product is CASSVSSTTYEQYF.

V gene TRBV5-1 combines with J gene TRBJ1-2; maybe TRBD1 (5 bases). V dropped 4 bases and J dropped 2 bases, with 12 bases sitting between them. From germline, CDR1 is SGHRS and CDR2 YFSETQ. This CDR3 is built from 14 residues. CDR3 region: CASSVRDGNYGYTF. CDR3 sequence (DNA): TGCGCCAGCAGCGTGCGGGACGGGAACTATGGCTACACCTTC. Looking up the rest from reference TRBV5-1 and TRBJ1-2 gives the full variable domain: KAGVTQTPRYLIKTRGQQVTLSCSPISGHRSVSWYQQTPGQGLQFLFEYFSETQRNKGNFPGRFSGRQFSNSRSEMNVSTLELGDSALYLCASSVRDGNYGYTFGSGTRLTVV.

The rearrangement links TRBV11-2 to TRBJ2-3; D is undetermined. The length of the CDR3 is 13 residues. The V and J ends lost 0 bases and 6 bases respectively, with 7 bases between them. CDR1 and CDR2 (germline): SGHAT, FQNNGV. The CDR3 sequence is CASSLDLTDTQYF. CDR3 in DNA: TGTGCCAGCAGCTTAGATCTGACGGATACGCAGTATTTT.

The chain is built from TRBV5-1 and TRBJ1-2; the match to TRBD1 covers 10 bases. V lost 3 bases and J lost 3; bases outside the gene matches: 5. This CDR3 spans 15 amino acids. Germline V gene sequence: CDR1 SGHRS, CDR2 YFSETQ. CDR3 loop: CASSSTGTGDYGYTF. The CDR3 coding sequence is TGCGCCAGCAGCTCAACCGGGACAGGGGACTATGGCTACACCTTC.

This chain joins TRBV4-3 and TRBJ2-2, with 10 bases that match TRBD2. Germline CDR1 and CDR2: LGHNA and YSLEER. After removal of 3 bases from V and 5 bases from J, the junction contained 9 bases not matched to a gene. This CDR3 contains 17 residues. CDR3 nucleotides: TGCGCCAGCAGCCAGGCCCAAAGCGGGGGGGGAACCGGGGAGCTGTTTTTT. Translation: CASSQAQSGGGTGELFF.